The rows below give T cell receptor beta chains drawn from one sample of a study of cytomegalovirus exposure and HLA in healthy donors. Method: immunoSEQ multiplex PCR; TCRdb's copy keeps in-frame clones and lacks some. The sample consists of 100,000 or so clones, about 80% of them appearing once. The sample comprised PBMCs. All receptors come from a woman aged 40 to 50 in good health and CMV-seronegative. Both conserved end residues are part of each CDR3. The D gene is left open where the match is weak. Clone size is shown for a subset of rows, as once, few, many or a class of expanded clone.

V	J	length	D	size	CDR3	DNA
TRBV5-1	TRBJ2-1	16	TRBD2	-	CASSLGGGRAYNEQFF	TGCGCCAGCAGCCTGGGGGGTGGGAGGGCCTACAATGAGCAGTTCTTC
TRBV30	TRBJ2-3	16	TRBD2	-	CAWSVGLAGELDTQYF	TGTGCCTGGAGTGTAGGGTTAGCGGGAGAGTTAGATACGCAGTATTTT
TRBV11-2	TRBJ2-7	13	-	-	CASSLDGGSEQYF	TGTGCCAGCAGCTTAGATGGAGGTAGCGAGCAGTACTTC
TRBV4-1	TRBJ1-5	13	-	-	CASSAGINQPQHF	TGCGCCAGCAGCGCAGGGATTAATCAGCCCCAGCATTTT
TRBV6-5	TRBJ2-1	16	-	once	CASSYSRQGRGNEQFF	TGTGCCAGCAGTTACTCAAGACAGGGGAGGGGAAATGAGCAGTTCTTC
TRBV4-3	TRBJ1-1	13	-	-	CASSHDRNTEAFF	TGCGCCAGCAGCCATGACAGGAACACTGAAGCTTTCTTT
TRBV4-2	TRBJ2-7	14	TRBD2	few	CASSQVGTIDEQYF	TGTGCCAGCAGCCAAGTTGGGACTATAGACGAGCAGTACTTC
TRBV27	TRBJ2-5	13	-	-	CASSLSFAETQYF	TGTGCCAGCAGTTTATCGTTTGCGGAGACCCAGTACTTC
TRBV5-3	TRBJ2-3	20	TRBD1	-	CARSLHTGQSVQSCTDTQYF	TGTGCCAGAAGCCTTCATACGGGACAGTCGGTCCAAAGCTGCACAGATACGCAGTATTTT
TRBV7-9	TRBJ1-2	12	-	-	CASSFEGYGYTF	TGTGCCAGCAGTTTCGAGGGCTATGGCTACACCTTC
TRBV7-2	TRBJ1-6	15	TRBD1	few	CASSTQGQRNSPLHF	TGTGCCAGCAGCACCCAGGGACAGAGAAATTCACCCCTCCACTTT
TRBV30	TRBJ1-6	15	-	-	CAWSLVSSYNSPLHF	TGTGCCTGGAGTTTGGTGAGCTCCTATAATTCACCCCTCCACTTT
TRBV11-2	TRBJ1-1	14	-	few	CASSLEGINTEAFF	TGTGCCAGCAGCTTGGAGGGAATTAACACTGAAGCTTTCTTT
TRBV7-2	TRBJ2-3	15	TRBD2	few	CASSLLAGRTDTQYF	TGTGCCAGCAGCTTACTAGCGGGGCGCACAGATACGCAGTATTTT
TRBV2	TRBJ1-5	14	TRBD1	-	CASTETGENQPQHF	TGTGCCAGCACCGAGACAGGGGAGAATCAGCCCCAGCATTTT
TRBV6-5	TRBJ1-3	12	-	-	CASRTPGNTIYF	TGTGCCAGCAGGACACCTGGAAACACCATATATTTT
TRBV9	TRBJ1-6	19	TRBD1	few	CASSVGGTGTLRYNSPLHF	TGTGCCAGCAGCGTAGGGGGGACAGGGACCCTTCGATATAATTCACCCCTCCACTTT
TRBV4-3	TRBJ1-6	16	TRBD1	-	CASSQEQGAYNSPLHF	TGCGCCAGCAGCCAAGAACAGGGGGCATATAATTCACCCCTCCACTTT
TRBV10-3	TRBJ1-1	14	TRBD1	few	CASSGQVGRTEAFF	TGTGCCAGCTCAGGACAGGTCGGGCGGACTGAAGCTTTCTTT
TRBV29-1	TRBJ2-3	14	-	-	CSAQDGGSTDTQYF	TGCAGCGCCCAGGACGGGGGTAGCACAGATACGCAGTATTTT
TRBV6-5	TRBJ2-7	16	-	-	CASSYTPAGSSNEQYF	TGTGCCAGCAGTTACACCCCGGCAGGGTCGTCGAACGAGCAGTACTTC
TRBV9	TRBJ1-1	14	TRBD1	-	CASSATGGWTEAFF	TGTGCCAGCAGCGCGACAGGGGGATGGACTGAAGCTTTCTTT
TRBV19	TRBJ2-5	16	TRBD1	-	CASSTKTGTGEETQYF	TGTGCCAGTAGTACCAAGACCGGAACAGGGGAAGAGACCCAGTACTTC
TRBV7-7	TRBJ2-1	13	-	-	CASSLGPTNEQFF	TGTGCCAGCAGCTTGGGGCCTACCAATGAGCAGTTCTTC
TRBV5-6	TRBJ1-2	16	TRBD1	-	CASSRRGTGVNYGYTF	TGTGCCAGCAGCCGACGGGGGACAGGGGTGAACTATGGCTACACCTTC
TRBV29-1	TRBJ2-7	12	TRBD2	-	CSVGGGTYEQYF	TGCAGCGTCGGGGGGGGAACCTACGAGCAGTACTTC
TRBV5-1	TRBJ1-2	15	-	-	CASSLVVDTNYGYTF	TGCGCCAGCAGCTTGGTAGTCGATACTAACTATGGCTACACCTTC
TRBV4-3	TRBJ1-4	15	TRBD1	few	CASSQDKGASEKLFF	TGCGCCAGCAGCCAAGACAAGGGGGCGAGTGAAAAACTGTTTTTT
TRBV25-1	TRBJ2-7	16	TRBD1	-	CASSPPYGTATYEQYF	TGTGCCAGCAGCCCCCCCTACGGGACAGCAACCTACGAGCAGTACTTC
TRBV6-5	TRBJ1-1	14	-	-	CASSYNSRDTEAFF	TGTGCCAGCAGTTACAATTCCCGGGACACTGAAGCTTTCTTT
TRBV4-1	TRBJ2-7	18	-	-	CASSQDPRSDSGPYEQYF	TGCGCCAGCAGCCAAGATCCCCGGTCGGATAGTGGGCCCTACGAGCAGTACTTC
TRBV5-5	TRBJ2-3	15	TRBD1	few	CASSLRRGQTDTQYF	TGTGCCAGCAGCCTGCGCAGGGGGCAGACAGATACGCAGTATTTT
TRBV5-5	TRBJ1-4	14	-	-	CASSLTGSNEKLFF	TGTGCCAGCAGCTTAACGGGGTCTAATGAAAAACTGTTTTTT
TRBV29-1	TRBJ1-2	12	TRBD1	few	CSVWTGEYGYTF	TGCAGCGTTTGGACAGGGGAATATGGCTACACCTTC
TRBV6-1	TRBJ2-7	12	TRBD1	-	CASSERGQPQYF	TGTGCCAGCAGTGAAAGGGGACAGCCGCAGTACTTC
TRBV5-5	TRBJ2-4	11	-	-	CASSLGAPQYF	TGTGCCAGCAGCTTGGGCGCCCCCCAGTACTTC
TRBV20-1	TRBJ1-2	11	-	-	CSARQESGYTF	TGCAGTGCTAGACAGGAATCTGGCTACACCTTC
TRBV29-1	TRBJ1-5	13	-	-	CSVQTRSNQPQHF	TGCAGCGTACAGACTAGAAGCAATCAGCCCCAGCATTTT
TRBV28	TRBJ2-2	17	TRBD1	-	CASSPHLDRAHTGELFF	TGTGCCAGCAGTCCCCACCTAGACAGGGCCCACACCGGGGAGCTGTTTTTT
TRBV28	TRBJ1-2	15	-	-	CASSRGFGVDYGYTF	TGTGCCAGCAGTCGTGGTTTCGGGGTGGACTATGGCTACACCTTC
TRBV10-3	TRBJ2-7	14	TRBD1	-	CAIRAGTGEYEQYF	TGTGCCATCAGGGCCGGGACAGGGGAGTACGAGCAGTACTTC
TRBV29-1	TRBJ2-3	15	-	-	CSVVLGVLSTDTQYF	TGCAGCGTCGTCTTGGGAGTACTTAGCACAGATACGCAGTATTTT
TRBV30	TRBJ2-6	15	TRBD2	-	CAWGAGGAGANVLTF	TGTGCCTGGGGAGCGGGGGGCGCTGGGGCCAACGTCCTGACTTTC
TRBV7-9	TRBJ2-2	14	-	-	CASSAHRNTGELFF	TGTGCCAGCAGCGCCCACAGAAACACCGGGGAGCTGTTTTTT
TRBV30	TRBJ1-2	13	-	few	CACHAGEGYGYTF	TGTGCCTGTCACGCCGGGGAGGGCTATGGCTACACCTTC
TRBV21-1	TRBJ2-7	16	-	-	CASSNARVRTDYEQYF	TGTGCCAGCAGCAATGCAAGGGTGAGGACTGACTACGAGCAGTACTTC
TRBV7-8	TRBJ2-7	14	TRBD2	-	CASSLVAGDPEQYF	TGTGCCAGCAGCTTGGTAGCGGGAGACCCCGAGCAGTACTTC
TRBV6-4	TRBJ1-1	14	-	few	CASSDLRGHTEAFF	TGTGCCAGCAGTGACCTCCGAGGGCACACTGAAGCTTTCTTT
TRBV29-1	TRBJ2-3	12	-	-	CSFVRGTDTQYF	TGCAGCTTCGTAAGGGGGACAGATACGCAGTATTTT
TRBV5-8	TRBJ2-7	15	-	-	CASIGTAPGVGEQYF	TGTGCCAGCATCGGAACCGCCCCAGGGGTGGGGGAGCAGTACTTC
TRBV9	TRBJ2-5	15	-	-	CASSVAPSSGETQYF	TGTGCCAGCAGCGTAGCCCCCTCGTCGGGTGAGACCCAGTACTTC
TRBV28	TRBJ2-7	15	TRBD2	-	CASSLLRGGNDEQYF	TGTGCCAGCAGTTTATTACGGGGGGGCAACGACGAGCAGTACTTC
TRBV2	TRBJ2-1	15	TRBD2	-	CAIPLQGSGSREQFF	TGTGCCATCCCCCTCCAGGGTAGCGGGAGTCGGGAGCAGTTCTTC
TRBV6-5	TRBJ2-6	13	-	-	CASSSRRVHVLTF	TGTGCCAGCAGTTCCCGTAGAGTTCACGTCCTGACTTTC
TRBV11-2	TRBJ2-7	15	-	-	CASSLDSRDRDEQYF	TGTGCCAGCAGCTTAGATTCACGGGATCGGGACGAGCAGTACTTC
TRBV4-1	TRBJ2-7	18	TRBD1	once	CASSQTGTGGVGNYEQYF	TGCGCCAGCAGCCAAACCGGGACAGGGGGGGTGGGAAACTACGAGCAGTACTTC
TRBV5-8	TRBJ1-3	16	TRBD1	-	CASSLVFDRAGNTIYF	TGTGCCAGCAGCTTGGTCTTTGACAGGGCTGGAAACACCATATATTTT
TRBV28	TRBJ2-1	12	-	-	CASSFGENEQFF	TGTGCCAGCAGTTTCGGGGAGAATGAGCAGTTCTTC
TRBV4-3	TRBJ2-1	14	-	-	CASSQDSGSREQFF	TGCGCCAGCAGCCAAGATAGCGGATCCCGAGAGCAGTTCTTC
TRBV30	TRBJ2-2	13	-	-	CAWSFRGTGELFF	TGTGCCTGGAGTTTCAGGGGTACCGGGGAGCTGTTTTTT